This T cell receptor (beta chain) is drawn from a study of blood T cell repertoires in COVID-19 (dated by TCRdb to about 2020). Regarding the research as a whole: Collaborator samples came from the United States, Italy and Spain and covered acute and convalescent phases of COVID-19. The material from the prospective study consisted of cDNA or gDNA derived from T cells, B-cell-depleted T cells, or PBMCs. Deeply sampled blood TCRbeta repertoires from subjects exposed to, actively infected with, or recovered from COVID-19 were included in the dataset. The repertoires were made available in a free public database intended to serve as a resource for research on the immune response to SARS-CoV-2. Samples were obtained from the ongoing ImmuneRACE study (first 160 participants) and from over 1,000 subjects provided by 6 global collaborators. The sample metadata nearly always contained a de-identified subject ID, COVID-19 status, age in years and sex. Where available, HLA class I and class II types were obtained from metadata supplied by the sample provider rather than from assay-based typing.

In the prospective study, participants were 18 to 89 years old, resided in about two dozen geographic areas of the United States, and were enrolled through a virtual design. In the prospective study, participants were assigned to cohorts based on the clinical history participants reported in a screening survey and a study questionnaire. For ImmuneRACE Cohort 3, a participant was defined as recovered based on two consecutive negative NP/OP PCR tests, clearance by a healthcare professional, or resolution of symptoms. Each participant in the prospective study had whole blood, serum and a nasopharyngeal or oropharyngeal swab collected by mobile phlebotomists. Additional blood draws and questionnaires over an approximately 2-month period could optionally be provided by prospective study participants. Prospective study blood samples were shipped either frozen or at room temperature before DNA extraction.

TCRbeta CDR3 regions were amplified from genomic DNA using the immunoSEQ Assay, a bias-controlled multiplex PCR. Per the authors' processing: Within the assay, amplification of reference gene primers was used to estimate how many nucleated cells each sample contained. To quantify the absolute abundance of each unique TCRbeta CDR3 rearrangement, sequence reads were collapsed and filtered. For each sample, productive Simpson clonality was calculated as the square root of Simpson's diversity index over productive rearrangements. The clones in this table, taken by TCRdb from immuneACCESS, are in-frame only. Not every clone is retained; where verified, under half of the shortfall comes from an unresolved V gene, and the cause of the rest is unknown. The V and J calls and clone size are taken from that table; D and trimming were inferred from the DNA. This sample gives about 150,000 clones in total; about 90% of them show up just once. 7% of the sample lies in the top ten.

To note about this clone: The specificity of this receptor is unknown. No much larger clonotype is one base removed from it; base qualities were not supplied.

As encoded in the germline V gene, CDR1 is SGHTA while CDR2 is FQGNSA. V is cut back by 8 bases and J by 1 base, with 11 bases in the junction unmatched. Spanning cysteine to phenylalanine, the CDR3 consists of 15 amino acids. Only the CDR3 portion is preserved as DNA: 45 bases, with reading frame beginning at the first base. Overall study outcomes, separate from this receptor: How much clinical and demographic metadata was included differed by source and by participant, and the metadata was provided uncurated.

This TCR derives from a woman in her forties or fifties who had recovered from COVID-19. The sample consisted of PBMCs or T cells enriched from blood (not recorded which). This chain is built from TRBV7-2 and TRBJ2-7; the central 7 bases match TRBD2. CDR3 loop: CASSNLAGASYEQYF. The DNA is as follows: TGTGCCAGCTCTAACCTGGCGGGAGCATCCTACGAGCAGTACTTC.